This T cell receptor (beta chain) appears in the sequencing data of a study of cytomegalovirus exposure and HLA in healthy donors. About this clone itself: Its antigen is not identified.

J gave up 0 bases and V 2 bases, and 4 bases lay outside the gene matches. This CDR3 has 15 residues. Germline CDR1 and CDR2: SGHTA and FQGNSA. The study ran its PCR with 60 Vbeta and 13 Jbeta primers. The assay was immunoSEQ multiplex PCR, and TCRdb's table has in-frame clones only and misses some. The table has under 200,000 clones, about four fifths seen once; the top ten hold over 1.5%. General study points: Relative to the approximately 630-donor mean, N-insertions were reportedly fewer in an Asian-associated ancestry cluster in a later analysis.

The source material was PBMCs. The J gene is TRBJ2-7, the V gene TRBV7-2; 7 positions agree with TRBD1. The receptor was derived from a man aged 40-55 years in good health and CMV-seropositive. As DNA, the CDR3 is TGTGCCAGCAGCTTAACAGGGGCTTCCTCCTACGAGCAGTACTTC. Its translation is CASSLTGASSYEQYF.